These T cell receptor beta chains were read from a single sample in a study of CD8 T cells in ankylosing spondylitis. In TCRdb, the 5' RACE reads were re-called with MiXCR into one record per CDR3 protein. The sample includes about 150,000 distinct CDR3 sequences, over 9.5% seen only once; the top ten take 4.1%. The material sequenced was blood, either unsorted or a sorted T cell fraction (not recorded which). The receptors here all came from a female donor with ankylosing spondylitis or in good health (not recorded which). Each CDR3 is given with its conserved first and last residue. Each record gives: clone size, J gene, V gene, D gene, CDR3 DNA, CDR3 protein. The D gene is left open where the match is weak. The listing skips clone size in some rows; elsewhere it reads once, few, many or a size class.

many | TRBJ1-2 | TRBV29-1 | TRBD1 | TGCAGCGTTCTACAGGGGAGAGGCTATGGCTACACCTTC | CSVLQGRGYGYTF
few | TRBJ2-7 | TRBV12-3/TRBV12-4 | TRBD1 | TGTGCCAGCAGTCCAAGAGGGGGCTCTCTCTACGAGCAGTACTTC | CASSPRGGSLYEQYF
many | TRBJ1-2 | TRBV3-1 | NA | TGTGCCAGCAGCTTTGGGAACTATGGCTACACCTTC | CASSFGNYGYTF
many | TRBJ2-7 | TRBV12-3/TRBV12-4 | NA | TGTGCCAGCAGTTTTCATGAGGGATATAAGGACGAGCAGTACTTC | CASSFHEGYKDEQYF
many | TRBJ1-5 | TRBV4-1 | NA | TGCGCCAGCAGCCAAGAAAGGGGCCCTCAGCCCCAGCATTTT | CASSQERGPQPQHF
many | TRBJ2-1 | TRBV19 | TRBD2 | TGTGCCAGTAGTCCGGGACTAGCGCCGAACAATGAGCAGTTCTTC | CASSPGLAPNNEQFF
few | TRBJ2-3 | TRBV27 | TRBD2 | TGTGCCAGCAGTCCGGGACTAGCGGAAACAGATACGCAGTATTTT | CASSPGLAETDTQYF
many | TRBJ2-7 | TRBV7-2 | NA | TGTGCCAGCAGCTATATGTACCACTCCTACGAGCAGTACTTC | CASSYMYHSYEQYF
many | TRBJ1-1 | TRBV5-1 | NA | TGCGCCAGCAGCTTTTCGACAGTAAACACTGAAGCTTTCTTT | CASSFSTVNTEAFF
many | TRBJ2-3 | TRBV12-3/TRBV12-4 | NA | TGTGCCAGCAGTTTAGGACTGAGGGGGCTAGCGGAGAGCACAGATACGCAGTATTTT | CASSLGLRGLAESTDTQYF
many | TRBJ1-5 | TRBV7-2 | TRBD1 | TGTGCCAGCAGCTTAGGGACAGGGGGTAGCAATCAGCCCCAGCATTTT | CASSLGTGGSNQPQHF
many | TRBJ2-7 | TRBV7-8 | TRBD1 | TGTGCCAGCAGCTTAGCGGGGGGACAGGGGTGGAACGAGCAGTACTTC | CASSLAGGQGWNEQYF
NA | TRBJ1-1 | TRBV11-3 | NA | TGTGCCAGCAGCTTAGTGTCAAAAACTGAAGCTTTCTTT | CASSLVSKTEAFF
many | TRBJ1-5 | TRBV18 | TRBD1 | TGTGCCAGCTCCCCCGGGGACAGGGGGAAGAAATATAGCAATCAGCCCCAGCATTTT | CASSPGDRGKKYSNQPQHF
many | TRBJ1-4 | TRBV5-1 | NA | TGCGCCAGCAGCTCGGAAGATACTAATGAAAAACTGTTTTTT | CASSSEDTNEKLFF
many | TRBJ1-1 | TRBV30 | NA | TGTGCCTGGAGTGTAGCGAACACTGAAGCTTTCTTT | CAWSVANTEAFF
many | TRBJ1-5 | TRBV19 | NA | TGTGCCAGTAGTAGGGCAGTCAATCAGCCCCAGCATTTT | CASSRAVNQPQHF
many | TRBJ1-2 | TRBV21-1 | NA | TGTGCCAGCAGCAAAGGCATCTTGCGAGGCTACACCTTC | CASSKGILRGYTF
many | TRBJ2-2 | TRBV6-1 | TRBD2 | TGTGCCAGTCTCTACCTAGCGGGAAACACCGGGGAGCTGTTTTTT | CASLYLAGNTGELFF
many | TRBJ2-3 | TRBV9 | TRBD2 | TGTGCCAGCTCACGGGGGGGGGGCCTCACAGATACGCAGTATTTT | CASSRGGGLTDTQYF
many | TRBJ2-1 | TRBV3-1 | NA | TGTGCCAGCAGCCAGTACACCAAGGAGCAGTTCTTC | CASSQYTKEQFF
many | TRBJ2-7 | TRBV20-1 | NA | TGCAGTGCAAGGACGGAAATAGTACGCGAGCAGTACTTC | CSARTEIVREQYF
many | TRBJ1-2 | TRBV20-1 | NA | TGCAGTGCTAGAGATCAGGGTGATGGCTACACCTTC | CSARDQGDGYTF
many | TRBJ1-3 | TRBV7-9 | NA | TGTGCCAGCACTCCGGGACTTTGGAGCTCTGGAAACACCATATATTTT | CASTPGLWSSGNTIYF
many | TRBJ1-1 | TRBV29-1 | NA | TGCAGCTGGGTTAGTGAGACAGCCACTGAAGCTTTCTTT | CSWVSETATEAFF
many | TRBJ1-1 | TRBV5-1 | NA | TGCGCCAGCAGCCGTAGAGGGAACACTGAAGCTTTCTTT | CASSRRGNTEAFF
many | TRBJ1-5 | TRBV7-8 | NA | TGTGCCAGCAGCTTAGCGCGGGCTGAGACCCAGCATTTT | CASSLARAETQHF
few | TRBJ2-1 | TRBV14 | TRBD2 | TGTGCCAGCAGAGGACTAGCGGGAGGGCCTAATGAGCAGTTCTTC | CASRGLAGGPNEQFF
many | TRBJ2-7 | TRBV9 | NA | TGTGCCAGCAGCGTCAACGGTCGCTCCTGGGACGAGCAGTACTTC | CASSVNGRSWDEQYF
NA | TRBJ1-2 | TRBV5-1 | TRBD1 | TGCGCCAGCCAAGACAGGGTGGGCGGCTACACCTTC | CASQDRVGGYTF
NA | TRBJ2-7 | TRBV12-3/TRBV12-4 | TRBD1 | TGTGCCAGCAGGCCCTCAGGGGGCGCGAGAAACGAGCAGTACTTC | CASRPSGGARNEQYF
many | TRBJ1-5 | TRBV12-3/TRBV12-4 | NA | TGTGCCAGCAGTCCGGTTGAGAATCAGCCCCAGCATTTT | CASSPVENQPQHF
many | TRBJ1-4 | TRBV29-1 | NA | TGCAGCGTTGAAACAGCTTATAATGAAAAACTGTTTTTT | CSVETAYNEKLFF
many | TRBJ2-1 | TRBV5-4 | TRBD2 | TGTGCCAGCAGTGGGACTAGCGGGGCCTACAATGAGCAGTTCTTC | CASSGTSGAYNEQFF
many | TRBJ1-2 | TRBV7-9 | TRBD1 | TGTGCCAGCAGCATTACAGGGGAGGGCTATGGCTACACCTTC | CASSITGEGYGYTF
many | TRBJ2-7 | TRBV20-1 | TRBD2 | TGCAGTCTACTAGCGGGGGGGCAGTGGGAGCAGTACTTC | CSLLAGGQWEQYF
NA | TRBJ2-7 | TRBV7-2 | NA | TGTGCCAGCAGCTTAGAGAGTCTAGCGCCCGAGCAGTACTTC | CASSLESLAPEQYF
many | TRBJ1-2 | TRBV5-1 | NA | TGCGCCAGCAGCTTAGGACCGGACAATGGCTACACCTTC | CASSLGPDNGYTF
many | TRBJ1-5 | TRBV5-1 | NA | TGCGCCAGCAGCCCCAACGTTCTGGGGCAAAATTCGCCCCAGCATTTT | CASSPNVLGQNSPQHF
NA | TRBJ2-1 | TRBV5-1 | NA | TGCGCCAGCAGTCCGGATCCCTACAATGAGCAGTTCTTC | CASSPDPYNEQFF
many | TRBJ1-5 | TRBV6-1 | NA | TGTGCCAGCAGTGGATACAAAGGCAATCAGCCCCAGCATTTT | CASSGYKGNQPQHF
many | TRBJ2-7 | TRBV28 | TRBD2 | TGTGCCAGCAGTTCCCCGGGACTAGCGGGAGGCGGCGAGCAGTACTTC | CASSSPGLAGGGEQYF
many | TRBJ2-1 | TRBV20-1 | TRBD2 | TGCAGTGCTAGAGAAGGGCGGGGGACCTACAATGAGCAGTTCTTC | CSAREGRGTYNEQFF
many | TRBJ2-1 | TRBV30 | NA | TGTGCCTGGAGACCCAGGGGCTACTACAATGAGCAGTTCTTC | CAWRPRGYYNEQFF
many | TRBJ1-2 | TRBV28 | NA | TGTGCCAGCAGTTTACCGACAAAGGCTAGGGGCTACACCTTC | CASSLPTKARGYTF
many | TRBJ2-3 | TRBV10-2 | NA | TGCGCCAGCAGAGGAGGGGACGAGATGAATACGCAGTATTTT | CASRGGDEMNTQYF
few | TRBJ1-2 | TRBV15 | TRBD1 | TGTGCCACCAGCGGAAGGGACAGCACATATGGCTACACCTTC | CATSGRDSTYGYTF
many | TRBJ2-7 | TRBV24-1 | NA | TGTGCCACCAGTGATTCCGGACACTACGAGCAGTACTTC | CATSDSGHYEQYF
many | TRBJ2-5 | TRBV29-1 | TRBD2 | TGCAGCGTTGGGGGGGGAAGAGAGACCCAGTACTTC | CSVGGGRETQYF
many | TRBJ1-2 | TRBV12-3/TRBV12-4 | NA | TGTGCCAGCAGTTTGTCCGACGGCATCCTAGGAGGCTACACCTTC | CASSLSDGILGGYTF
many | TRBJ2-7 | TRBV20-1 | TRBD1 | TGCAGTGCTAGACCACCTGACAGGGTGGGGTCCTACGAGCAGTACTTC | CSARPPDRVGSYEQYF
many | TRBJ2-1 | TRBV7-2 | NA | TGTGCCAGCAGCCCCTGGGCTAGCGTCTCCTACAATGAGCAGTTCTTC | CASSPWASVSYNEQFF
many | TRBJ1-1 | TRBV6-2/TRBV6-3 | NA | TGTGCCAGCTGCTCCAAGTATGAAAATGCCCAAGCTTTCTTT | CASCSKYENAQAFF